This entry lists 14 T cell receptor beta chains sequenced from one sample in a study of T-cell reconstitution after alpha-beta-depleted transplantation in children. Study-level results: T-cell counts and diversity at one year post-transplant came mainly from newly produced T cells.

No antigens are known for them. Unique molecular identifiers were built into the TCRbeta library. TCRdb processed the PCR reads anew with MiXCR; each CDR3 protein has one entry. In the table there are around 300,000 distinct CDR3 sequences, 6% to 10% of which are singletons. The sequences come from peripheral blood, collected 360 days after TCRalphabeta/CD19-depleted stem cell transplant. Receptors originate from a female patient between 2 and 15 years old who had a stem cell transplant for Fanconi anemia, so the T cells may come from the graft donor.

This clonotype was seen a few times. The V call is TRBV11-1, the J call TRBJ2-6; 8 bases agree with TRBD1. V lost 2 bases to trimming and J lost 2 bases; unmatched junction nucleotides: 8. The CDR3 has 18 residues. The germline V gene encodes CDR1 SGHAT and CDR2 FQDESV (reference sequence). The CDR3, as DNA: TGTGCCAGCAGCTTAAAGCAGGGGGCTGAAGCTGGGGCCAACGTCCTGACTTTC. Its translation: CASSLKQGAEAGANVLTF.

This clonotype was counted a few times. The CDR3 reads CASSYTAGQGTTNYGYTF. For the CDR3, the DNA is TGTGCCAGCAGTTATACCGCGGGACAGGGAACAACTAACTATGGCTACACCTTC. The chain links TRBV6-9 to TRBJ1-2; 9 bases match TRBD1. The germline V gene encodes CDR1 MNHGY and CDR2 SVAAGI. This CDR3 is built from 18 residues. Unmatched junction bases numbered 10, after V lost 2 bases and J lost 0 bases.

This clonotype has at least ten counts. The rearrangement joins TRBV29-1 to TRBJ2-4; tentatively, D is TRBD1 or TRBD2 (6 bases each). Germline V gives CDR1 SQVTM, CDR2 ANQGSEA. The CDR3 has 14 residues. V lost 7 bases and J 6 bases, leaving 19 bases between the germline ends. Here the CDR3 reads CSAHVGGGGNIQYF. The CDR3, as DNA: TGCAGCGCCCACGTCGGAGGGGGAGGAAACATTCAGTACTTC.

This clonotype was seen repeatedly, ten times or more. In DNA form, the CDR3 reads TGTGCCAGCAGTTCGTCTGCAGGGAACTATGGCTACACCTTC. Amino acid sequence: CASSSSAGNYGYTF. V gene TRBV12-3 or TRBV12-4 combines with J gene TRBJ1-2; a weak D match, TRBD1 (5 bases). Trimming stripped 4 bases from V and 2 bases from J, with 11 bases between. This CDR3 has 14 residues.

A remark on this clonotype: A much bigger clone sits one base away, suggesting this may be a read error. The V gene is TRBV12-3 or TRBV12-4, the J gene TRBJ2-5; 8 bases are shared with TRBD1. The CDR3 runs to 16 residues. In DNA, the CDR3 is TGTGCCAGCAGTCACGACAGGGGATGGTACCAAGAGACCCGGTACTTC. Protein sequence: CASSHDRGWYQETRYF.

This clonotype was detected ten times or more. The J gene is TRBJ2-7, the V gene TRBV5-1; 8 bases fit TRBD2. The germline CDR1 and CDR2 sequences are SGHRS and YFSETQ. This CDR3 is built from 13 residues. V gave up 4 bases and J gave up 3 bases; unmatched junction bases: 3. Here the CDR3 reads CASSSSGDYEQYF. The CDR3 bases are TGCGCCAGCAGCAGTAGCGGGGACTACGAGCAGTACTTC. Full variable domain (missing parts from reference TRBV5-1 and TRBJ2-7): KAGVTQTPRYLIKTRGQQVTLSCSPISGHRSVSWYQQTPGQGLQFLFEYFSETQRNKGNFPGRFSGRQFSNSRSEMNVSTLELGDSALYLCASSSSGDYEQYFGPGTRLTVT.

This clonotype turned up a few times. The genes are TRBV7-2 and TRBJ1-2; D is undetermined. Trimming cost V 6 bases and J 0 bases, with 11 bases left between them. The V gene's germline CDR1 is SGHTA and CDR2 FQGNSA. The CDR3 is made up of 14 amino acids. CDR3 amino acids: CASRLQLTNYGYTF. The CDR3 DNA follows: TGTGCCAGCAGACTACAACTGACTAACTATGGCTACACCTTC.

V and J are TRBV6-1 and TRBJ1-5; possibly TRBD1 for D (6 bases). V lost 5 bases, J lost 4 bases, and 24 bases lay in between. The length of the CDR3 is 18 residues. From germline, CDR1 is MNHNS and CDR2 SASEGT. CDR3 loop: CASSPLSPGVSSNQPQHF. Here the CDR3 DNA reads TGTGCCAGCAGTCCACTATCCCCAGGGGTTTCAAGTAATCAGCCCCAGCATTTT.

To note about this clonotype: Given a much more abundant clone one base away, this may be a read error. The chain employs TRBV20-1 and TRBJ2-3; TRBD2 matches 8 bases. CDR1 is DFQATT, CDR2 SNEGSKA, per germline (reference sequence). CDR3 length: 14 residues. CDR3 in DNA: TGCAATGCGAGCGGGGGCATGGGCACAGATACGCAGTATTTT. Translation: CNASGGMGTDTQYF.

In its sample, this clonotype was seen many times. The rearrangement joins TRBV2 to TRBJ1-1; D perhaps matches TRBD1 (5 bases). CDR1 and CDR2 from the germline V gene are SNHLY and FYNNEI. V was clipped by 5 bases and J by 3 bases, with 10 bases between them. The CDR3 has 13 amino acids. CDR3 nucleotide sequence: TGTGCCAGCAGTTTTGGGGGGGACACTGAAGCTTTCTTT. It specifies CASSFGGDTEAFF.

This chain links TRBV19 with TRBJ1-5; TRBD1 agrees at 8 bases. Germline V gene sequence: CDR1 LNHDA, CDR2 SQIVND (reference sequence). J was trimmed by 5 bases and V by 3 bases; bases with no gene match: 6. CDR3 length: 15 amino acids. CDR3 bases: TGTGCCAGTAGTATCGGCAGGGGGCTCGATCAGCCCCAGCATTTT. It codes for CASSIGRGLDQPQHF.

This clonotype was seen repeatedly, ten times or more. The CDR3 protein is CASGSGTSGREYETQYF. CDR3 bases: TGTGCTAGTGGCTCCGGGACTAGCGGGAGAGAATACGAGACCCAGTACTTC. The chain carries TRBV12-5 and TRBJ2-5, with 14 bases fitting TRBD2. V gave up 6 bases and J gave up 5 bases; unmatched junction bases: 11. CDR1 is LGHNT and CDR2 is FRNRAP in the germline V gene. CDR3 length: 17 amino acids.

This clonotype was seen repeatedly, ten times or more. The V and J genes are TRBV20-1 and TRBJ2-7; 10 positions agree with TRBD1. V trimming: 7 bases; J trimming: 4 bases; junction bases outside the gene matches: 13. Germline V lookup: CDR1 DFQATT, CDR2 SNEGSKA (reference sequence). The CDR3 runs 15 residues. The DNA for the CDR3 is TGCAGTGTTCCCAAGAGACAGGGGGCCAGATACGAGCAGTACTTC. Its translation: CSVPKRQGARYEQYF.

This clonotype was counted only a few times. An end of the junction does not agree with germline; a read error may underlie this. The V gene is TRBV6-5, the J gene TRBJ1-4, with D unclear. CDR1 and CDR2 (germline): MNHEY, SVGAGI. The CDR3 is 14 amino acids. The CDR3 nucleotides read TGTGCCAGCAGCTACTCCTGGGGTAATGAAAAACTGTTTTTT. Its protein is CASSYSWGNEKLFF.